A single sample gave rise to the 17 T cell receptor beta chains below, sequenced in a study of esophageal squamous cell carcinoma under preoperative chemotherapy (dated by TCRdb to the late 2010s). Receptor amplification or capture employed PCR. Reads for this sample came from a HiSeq X Ten. TCRdb cleaned the public reads at Q25 with fastp, built clones with MiXCR and kept in-frame beta chains. One record per CDR3 amino acid sequence lists the most common genes and DNA. This sample gives about 18,000 distinct CDR3 sequences in total; about 45% of them show up just once. Roughly 32% of the sample rests with the top ten. This sample's time point label indicates: after preoperative PTX-NDP chemotherapy. Sampling was conducted from a patient given preoperative chemotherapy. Receptor source: a human donor with esophageal squamous cell carcinoma. The donor label of this sample is uncertain.

This clonotype has just a few counts. CDR3 amino acids: CASSLARDGYTF. CDR3 nucleotides: TGTGCCAGCAGCTTAGCGAGGGATGGCTACACCTTC. The chain uses TRBV7-9 and TRBJ1-2; D is unresolved. V lost 0 bases and J lost 6, with 5 bases in between. Germline CDR1 is SEHNR and CDR2 is FQNEAQ (reference sequence). This CDR3 spans 12 amino acids.

The count of this clonotype is one. At one of its ends the junction is not consistent with the germline gene, which may arise from a read error. The V gene is TRBV6-1, the J gene TRBJ2-4; 10 nucleotides line up with TRBD1. Germline lookup yields CDR1 MNHNS and CDR2 SASEGT. This CDR3 spans 18 amino acids. The CDR3 here is CASRRPGQGSFAQDIQYF. CDR3 bases: TGTGCCAGCAGACGACCGGGACAGGGGAGCTTTGCCCAAGACATCCAGTACTTC.

The chain has TRBV7-2 and TRBJ2-7; 9 bases line up with TRBD1. The DNA end is more similar to TRBJ2-5, so the J call may be wrong. Germline V gene data show CDR1 as SGHTA and CDR2 as FQGNSA. The CDR3 sequence is 14 residues long. The CDR3 loop reads CASSSRTGEETQYF. The CDR3 nucleotides read TGTGCCAGCAGCTCACGGACAGGGGAAGAGACCCAGTACTTC.

This clonotype is labeled large. The J gene is TRBJ2-1, the V gene TRBV7-2; D gene ambiguous. The V end was cut by 0 bases, the J end by 8 bases, with 20 bases between. Germline V gene data show CDR1 as SGHTA and CDR2 as FQGNSA. This CDR3 region has 17 residues. The CDR3 nucleotides are TGTGCCAGCAGCTTAGCGCTGTCGACTGGGGTAAACTATGAGCAGTTCTTC. The encoded protein is CASSLALSTGVNYEQFF.

This chain uses TRBV7-9 with TRBJ2-3; TRBD2 matches 7 bases. Trimming took 3 bases from V and 5 from J; bases not matched to a gene: 8. This CDR3 is 15 amino acids long. CDR1 and CDR2 (germline): SEHNR, FQNEAQ (reference sequence). The CDR3 DNA follows: TGTGCCAGCAGCTTTTTAGCGGGCGTGGAAGATACGCAGTATTTT. Translating it yields CASSFLAGVEDTQYF.

The chain links TRBV5-4 to TRBJ2-1; 13 bases are shared with TRBD2. The V gene end was trimmed by 4 bases and the J gene end by 13 bases; junction bases not matched to a gene: 23. The CDR3 length is 19 residues. Per the germline V gene, CDR1 is SGHNT and CDR2 is YYREEE (reference sequence). The CDR3 region is CASSGGTSGASLAKNIQFF. CDR3 nucleotide sequence: TGTGCCAGCAGCGGCGGGACTAGCGGGGCCAGTCTAGCCAAAAACATTCAGTTCTTC.

This clonotype was found many times. CDR3 DNA sequence: TGTGCCAGCAGCCCTCGACAGGGGGCGCTAGGCTACACCTTC. Translation: CASSPRQGALGYTF. The J gene is TRBJ1-2, the V gene TRBV7-9, with 10 bases lining up with TRBD1. Unmatched junction bases numbered 8, after V lost 5 bases and J lost 8 bases. Per germline, CDR1 SEHNR and CDR2 FQNEAQ (reference sequence). The CDR3 contains 14 residues.

The chain carries TRBV12-3 or TRBV12-4 and TRBJ2-3, with D uncertain. Trimming shortened V by 3 bases and J by 0 bases, and 25 bases separated the two germline ends. This CDR3 has 20 amino acids. The CDR3 DNA reads as TGTGCCAGCAGTTTCACCGCTCCCGAATTGAAATACACTAGCACAGATACGCAGTATTTT. It yields the protein CASSFTAPELKYTSTDTQYF.

By proportion, this clonotype is medium-sized. This chain connects TRBV7-8 to TRBJ2-3, with D perhaps matching TRBD2 (6 bases). The CDR3 contains 14 residues. The germline V gene has CDR1 SGHVS and CDR2 FQNEAQ. The V gene lost 5 bases and the J gene lost 2 bases, with 11 bases spanning the gap. The CDR3 loop reads CASSLGLYTDTQYF. In DNA, the CDR3 is TGTGCCAGCAGCCTGGGACTTTACACAGATACGCAGTATTTT.

V gene TRBV7-2 combines with J gene TRBJ2-5; 9 bases fit TRBD2. V lost 5 bases to trimming and J lost 11 bases; unmatched junction nucleotides: 21. Germline V gene lookup returns CDR1 SGHTA and CDR2 FQGNSA. This CDR3 contains 17 residues. The chain's CDR3 is CASSPRAGGRGADTQYF. The CDR3 DNA sequence: TGTGCCAGCAGCCCCCGAGCGGGGGGACGGGGGGCAGATACGCAGTACTTC.

There are a few counts of this clonotype. This rearrangement joins TRBV11-1 to TRBJ2-1; D call uncertain. The CDR3 has 13 residues. The germline V gene encodes CDR1 SGHAT and CDR2 FQDESV (reference sequence). V gave up 6 bases and J gave up 2 bases, with 8 bases separating them. Written as DNA, the CDR3 is TGTGCCAGCAGTCCCCAAACCTACAATGAGCAGTTCTTC. It codes for CASSPQTYNEQFF.

This clonotype was picked up a small number of times. The rearrangement uses TRBV7-9 and TRBJ2-5; the match to TRBD2 covers 9 bases. This CDR3 has 17 residues. CDR1 is SEHNR and CDR2 is FQNEAQ in the germline V gene (reference sequence). Trimming at V came to 3 bases and at J to 4 bases, leaving 12 bases not matched to a gene. DNA for the CDR3: TGTGCCAGCAGCTTTAGTCGCGGGAGGGCGGGTGGAGAGACCCAGTACTTC. This translates into CASSFSRGRAGGETQYF.

This clonotype was picked up one time. The V call is TRBV5-6, the J call TRBJ2-3; TRBD2 might be the D (5 bases). The DNA end is more similar to TRBJ2-7, so the J call may be wrong. In germline, CDR1 is SGHDT, CDR2 YYEEEE. The CDR3 sequence is 15 residues long. CDR3 sequence reads: CASSAEMGAKDTQYF. DNA of the CDR3: TGTGCCAGCAGCGCGGAGATGGGAGCCAAAGACACGCAGTACTTC.

This clonotype was seen at least ten times. The V gene is TRBV6-1, the J gene TRBJ1-6; 7 bases line up with TRBD1. This CDR3 is built from 14 residues. V shed 5 bases, J shed 5 bases, and the junction held 3 bases outside the gene matches. Germline loops: CDR1 MNHNS, CDR2 SASEGT. CDR3 nucleotides: TGTGCCAGCAGTATGGGACAGCATAATTCACCCCTCCACTTT. It codes for CASSMGQHNSPLHF.

This chain links TRBV27 with TRBJ2-1; 11 bases are shared with TRBD1. The closer fit of TRBJ2-7 to the DNA end suggests the J call may be wrong. In germline, CDR1 is MNHEY, CDR2 SMNVEV (reference sequence). The CDR3 is 14 amino acids. CDR3 bases: TGTGCCAGCAGTTTATATGGGACAGGGGGCGAGCAGTACTTC. It translates to CASSLYGTGGEQYF.

This clonotype was picked up a small number of times. The V call is TRBV11-3, the J call TRBJ1-1; TRBD1 aligns across 8 bases. V lost 6 bases, J lost 1 base, and 4 bases stayed unmatched. Germline V gives CDR1 SGHNT, CDR2 YENEEA. CDR3 length: 14 residues. The CDR3 nucleotides are TGTGCCAGCAGTTCTCAGGGGGCGAACACTGAAGCTTTCTTT. This encodes CASSSQGANTEAFF.

The chain employs TRBV5-1 and TRBJ1-5; the D is unclear. The V and J ends lost 0 bases and 4 bases respectively, with 11 bases between them. Germline assignment: CDR1 SGHRS and CDR2 YFSETQ. The CDR3 has 15 residues. The CDR3 DNA follows: TGCGCCAGCAGCTTGGCGGGCCAGGCGAATCAGCCCCAGCATTTT. Translation gives CASSLAGQANQPQHF.